This T cell receptor (beta chain) comes out of a study of blood T cell repertoires in COVID-19. Across the whole study: The United States, Italy and Spain provided the acute and convalescent COVID-19 samples. The cDNA or gDNA used as material had been derived from T cells, B-cell-depleted T cells, or PBMCs.

From germline, CDR1 is LGHNA and CDR2 YSLEER. V dropped 1 base and J dropped 6 bases, with 8 bases sitting between them. The CDR3 is 13 residues long. As handled by the study authors: For nucleated cells, counts were estimated from reference gene primer amplification. The method was immunoSEQ multiplex PCR; TCRdb's version includes in-frame clones alone and lacks a portion of them. V and J calls and clone size come straight from that table; D and trimming were deduced from the DNA. The sample holds roughly 220,000 clones, approximately 81% seen once. The sequencing input was peripheral blood. This clonotype was sampled from a man aged 25 to 40 with active or convalescent COVID-19. The genes are TRBV4-3 and TRBJ2-3, with a possible D match to TRBD1 (5 bases). As DNA, the CDR3 is TGCGCCAGCAGCCAAGTGACAGCGGATACGCAGTATTTT. It translates to CASSQVTADTQYF.